Described below is a single T cell receptor (beta chain) sequence and its context. Its antigen is not identified. The template was genomic DNA from peripheral blood, not RNA. The CDR3 has 15 amino acids. Trimming at V came to 5 bases and at J to 7 bases, leaving 10 bases not matched to a gene. From germline, CDR1 is SGHAT and CDR2 FQNNGV. These data come from a study of T cell repertoires in aging, cancer and after chemotherapy. Background on the study: The full dataset contained several million TCR reads. Study-wide results and caveats: In cancer patients, declining TCR diversity with age involved lost richness and lost evenness. Age-matched healthy donors had significantly more diverse, less clonal blood TCR repertoires than untreated cancer patients.

A mixed TRB-A/B primer pool amplified rearranged TRB by multiplex touch-down PCR. TCRdb independently ran MiXCR on the multiplex PCR reads; one entry per CDR3 protein. The data show thousands of distinct CDR3 sequences, 35% to 45% seen once. The TCR comes from a human donor with a blood cancer. Sequencing was carried out using blood. The chain employs TRBV11-2 and TRBJ1-2, with 10 positions matching TRBD1. The CDR3 DNA is TGTGCCAGCAGCACCCCACGACAGGGGGCCGGTGGCTACACCTTC. Translated: CASSTPRQGAGGYTF.